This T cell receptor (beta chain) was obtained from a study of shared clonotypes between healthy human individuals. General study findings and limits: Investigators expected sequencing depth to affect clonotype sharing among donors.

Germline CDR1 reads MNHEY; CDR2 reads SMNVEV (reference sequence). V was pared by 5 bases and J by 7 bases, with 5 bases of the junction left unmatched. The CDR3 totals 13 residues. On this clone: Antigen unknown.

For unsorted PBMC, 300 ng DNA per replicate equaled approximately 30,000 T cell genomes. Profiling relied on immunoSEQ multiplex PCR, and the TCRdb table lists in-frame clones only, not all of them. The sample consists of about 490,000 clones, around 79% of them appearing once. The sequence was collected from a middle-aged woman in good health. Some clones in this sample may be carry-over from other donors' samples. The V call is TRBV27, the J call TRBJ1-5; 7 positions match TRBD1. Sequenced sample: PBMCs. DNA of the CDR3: TGTGCCAGCAGTCCGACAGGGCACCAGCCCCAGCATTTT. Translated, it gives CASSPTGHQPQHF.